This entry is about one TCR beta chain. Its cognate antigen has yet to be identified. Base qualities were left out, and no much larger clone turns up one base away. Measured from the cysteine to the phenylalanine, the CDR3 is 15 residues long. Only the CDR3 region is kept as DNA, spanning 45 bases read in frame from base 1. CDR1 SGHTA and CDR2 FQGNSA are derived from the germline V gene. The germline V and J ends show losses of 6 bases and 5 bases respectively, and no gene match explains 12 bases of the junction. These data belong to a study of cytomegalovirus exposure and HLA in healthy donors (dated 2017 in TCRdb). Broadly, across the study: An earlier analysis of more than 550 of the donors reported approximately 300 Gb of sequence data and 90 million to 120 million unique TCR beta sequences obtained from around 180 million T cells. Of the 300 to 450 genotyped donors, 81% fell in the genetic ancestry cluster associated with self-reported Caucasian donors. The study aimed to test whether cataloging public T cell receptors could reveal signatures of past pathogen exposure. The later analysis used no new phenotypic data to find candidate immune exposures, relying instead on TCR beta sequences and their occurrence across donors. In an earlier analysis of a few hundred of the donors, high-throughput TCR beta sequencing was used to judge whether each TCR beta V gene segment behaved as functional or pseudogenic. Roughly 5 DR-DQ haplotypes were treated as single units for association and clustering because of strong linkage in the cohort. The study used immunosequencing to profile the T cell repertoires of some 600 subjects and linked those repertoires to cytomegalovirus serostatus. Every repertoire in the discovery cohort had been generated on one and the same sequencing platform. An early release that covered about 640 HLA-typed donors contained about 290 gigabases of sequencing data and about 93 million unique TCR sequences. Among about 410 genotyped donors of the cohort, an average of around 240,000 unique TCR beta nucleotide sequences was sequenced per donor, of which about 18% were non-productive. Both class I and class II loci were covered by HLA typing, at four-digit resolution. Donor age, sex, ethnicity and CMV serostatus were collected together with the repertoire data. A later analysis re-analyzed previously published TCR beta repertoires from roughly 630 donors and added high-resolution HLA genotyping to study TCR occurrence patterns. A later genetic analysis took genome-wide SNP genotypes for about 55% of the roughly 700 donors and used that subset as a discovery cohort. The number of typed donors differed by locus: about 629-630 for A, B, C, DRB1 and DQB1; 522 for DQA1; approximately 600 for DPA1; and roughly 450 for DPB1. Along with the roughly 710-subject first cohort, a separate validation cohort of about 110 different subjects was used. To predict cytomegalovirus infection status, the study brought together high-throughput TCR immunosequencing, statistical association of individual TCRs with disease status, and machine learning. What the research found in general, with its limitations: A later analysis reported that several top co-occurrence clusters appeared linked to parvovirus B19, influenza, CMV and Epstein-Barr virus. Only TCR beta chains were sequenced in this cohort, and the absence of alpha or paired-chain data limited detectable features. An earlier analysis of around 500 of the donors showed that most TCR beta V segments appeared in productive rearrangements either about 90% or about 30% of the time, which broadly matched IMGT annotations. According to the authors, the approach could potentially be generalized to other disease states and immunological phenotypes. Sequencing depth was assumed to be roughly uniform across donors in the presence/absence analyses, though that assumption may not hold. The study gave a list of around 170 TCR beta chains associated with cytomegalovirus. Immune exposure information for the cohort was limited to CMV serostatus. In a later genetic analysis, fewer N-insertions in productive TCRs were reported among donors in an Asian-associated ancestry cluster than the approximately 670-donor mean. Linkage disequilibrium might explain the correlated functional status among segregating V segments, but an unknown experimental factor could not be ruled out. In vitro tests confirmed that a few of the cytomegalovirus-associated TCR beta chains recognize cytomegalovirus antigens. When HLA alleles, especially DR and DQ, strongly co-occurred, attributing TCR associations to individual alleles was difficult. In both the original and validation cohorts, the classifier was reported to diagnose cytomegalovirus status with high specificity and sensitivity. In a later analysis, TCR association rates were found to vary across HLA loci, with the most associated TCRs seen for DRB1 alleles and the fewest for HLA-C alleles. While some public TCRs were present in many individuals, most TCR sequences turned up only very rarely across donors. Because counts were too low, roughly 17 rarely observed V segments, including chromosome 9 orphons, were left out of the earlier analysis of a few hundred of the donors. A cluster of highly shared sequence variants was judged likely to represent a technical artifact of the sequencing pipeline. The 87-base-pair reads could not distinguish some IMGT-functional V segments, including TRBV6-2 and TRBV6-3, so those segments were excluded. An association between a missense DCLRE1C variant and V-gene and J-gene trimming of TCR beta chains was found in a later genetic analysis and replicated in an independent cohort. In a later analysis, HLA-associated TCR beta chains were found to be more clonally expanded and to have lower generation probabilities than equally common non-associated chains. Because some donors lacked HLA typing at each locus, the association tests relied only on the typed subset. A later analysis associated 15,000 or so TCR beta sequences with specific HLA alleles at a false discovery rate of 0.05. A further reported finding was that TCR beta sequences accurately predicted the HLA-A and HLA-B alleles for most subjects in the first cohort. A later analysis found that most CMV-associated TCR beta chains appeared HLA-restricted, with HLA associations seemingly driven largely by CMV exposure.

The cohort comprised around 700 healthy bone marrow donors. Cohort members were all nominally healthy when sampled, although unrecorded immune exposures were likely present. The donor was CMV seronegative and belonged to the group of over 300 seronegative cohort members. A peripheral blood sample was collected from each donor, and TCR beta sequencing was performed on peripheral blood mononuclear cells. The Qiagen DNeasy Blood Extraction Kit was used to extract genomic DNA from the blood cell samples. To prepare the library, the immunoSEQ multiplex PCR assay was applied. For the multiplex PCR, a mixture combining 60 forward primers for TCR Vbeta segments and 13 reverse primers for TCR Jbeta segments was used. The CDR3 region of rearranged TCR beta genes was amplified from genomic DNA with a multiplex PCR assay. Amplified TCR beta libraries were sequenced as 87-base-pair reads on the Illumina HiSeq System. As for the authors' bioinformatics: A later analysis tallied some 79 million unique TCR beta chains across the 666 repertoires, and approximately 12 million of those chains were shared by two or more donors. Raw reads were error-corrected and collapsed into unique sequences by a nearest-neighbor algorithm in which closely related sequences were merged to remove PCR and sequencing errors. CDR3 sequences were aligned to IMGT reference sequences to assign V, D and J gene segments. For a sequence to be retained, a match of at least six nucleotides to both a V gene segment and a J gene segment was required. Rearrangements were called productive when the CDR3 lacked stop codons and stayed in frame with V and J; all others were non-productive. CDR3 was defined according to IMGT convention as the region running from the second conserved V-encoded cysteine to the conserved J-encoded phenylalanine. The earlier analysis of about 560 of the donors excluded any sequence lacking an unambiguous match to a single V gene segment. In an earlier analysis of several hundred of the donors, V segments were called functional above 56.7% productive rearrangements and were called segregating when the between-donor standard deviation exceeded 5%. A statistical classification framework was built for diagnosing cytomegalovirus status from the catalog of TCR beta chain sequences. V and J gene assignment, in a later analysis, came from comparing TCR nucleotide sequences with IMGT/GENE-DB human TR gene sequences. In a later analysis, CDR3 sequences and most-parsimonious VDJ recombination scenarios were assigned using the TCRdist pipeline. In a later analysis, every TCR beta chain was defined by the combination of its CDR3 amino acid sequence and its V-gene family, and reads without a unique V-gene family were dropped. A later analysis removed 592 highly shared, low-generation-probability nucleotide sequences to deal with suspected cross-contamination and a sequencing artifact. In a later analysis, a clonal expansion index for each public chain was calculated from normalized within-repertoire ranks of inferred template counts. In a later analysis, generation probabilities were computed using a VDJ recombination model fitted to out-of-frame rearrangements, and the results were checked against IGoR. Hypergeometric tests were used in a later analysis to score TCR-TCR, TCR-HLA and TCR-CMV co-occurrence, with a repertoire-size bias correction applied to the TCR pairs. To estimate false discovery rates, a later analysis permuted the HLA or CMV assignments 20 times. In a later analysis, co-occurring TCRs were grouped using DBSCAN, with TCRdist sequence similarity added in when clustering inside HLA-allele-positive subsets. For co-occurrence clustering, repertoires with fewer than 30,000 or more than 120,000 public chains were excluded, along with a handful of repertoires with anomalous nucleotide sharing. TCRdb took over this immuneACCESS table, retaining in-frame rearrangements with V and J assigned. Such tables are incomplete; in checked studies, under half of the missing clones stem from an unresolved V gene, and the remainder is unexplained. V, J and clone size derive from that table, while D and trimming were established from the DNA sequence. Across this sample there are roughly 200,000 clones, with roughly 90% seen only once. The ten largest make up approximately 0.31% of the sample.

The sequence was obtained from a woman in her 30s in good health and CMV-seronegative. The rearrangement combines TRBV7-2 with TRBJ2-7, with 8 bases aligning to TRBD2. The sample was PBMCs. In nucleotides, the sequence is TGTGCCAGCAGGTTGGCTGCGGGAGGTTTCAACGAGCAGTACTTC. Its amino acids are CASRLAAGGFNEQYF.